This T cell receptor (beta chain) was recorded in a study of T cells after yellow fever vaccination. From germline, CDR1 is WSHSY and CDR2 SAAADI. The junction had 10 bases not matched to a gene; V was cut back by 8 bases and J by 9 bases. The CDR3 covers 14 residues. Each CDR3 protein gets one entry after TCRdb re-called the 5' RACE reads with MiXCR. Of around 250,000 distinct CDR3 sequences in the sample, around 7% are singletons; the top ten hold over 0.65%. Study results and caveats: It was a small share of clonotypes that appeared in both CD4 and CD8 compartments.

Concerning this clonotype: Antigen specificity is unknown.

V and J are TRBV10-2 and TRBJ2-1; 10 bases are shared with TRBD2. The source is a man aged 25-40 years who received the YFV17D yellow fever vaccine. This sample comprised CD4+ T cells sorted from PBMCs, obtained 15 days after the yellow fever booster vaccination. CDR3 sequence: CASVGVGTSAEQFF. DNA of the CDR3: TGCGCCAGCGTTGGAGTCGGGACTAGCGCTGAGCAGTTCTTC.